What follows are 30 T cell receptor beta chains derived from one specimen sequenced in a study of regulatory T cells in long-lasting Graves disease. Time point reported: newly diagnosed GD, antithyroid drugs for less than 3 months. PBMC-derived RNA was used for the TCR library. To make TCR beta libraries, researchers used iRepertoire HTBI primers and Arm-PCR of CDR3 regions. From the multiplex PCR reads, TCRdb called clonotypes with MiXCR, one entry per CDR3 protein. Among around 420,000 distinct CDR3 sequences listed, about 15% were seen once. This same sample was also part of a study on T cells in Graves' hyperthyroidism and ophthalmopathy.

Sequencing was performed on peripheral blood mononuclear cells (PBMCs), taken at new diagnosis, from a patient treated with antithyroid drugs. The receptor source for this set is a middle-aged woman with Graves disease.

This clonotype was observed at least ten times. The V call is TRBV28, the J call TRBJ2-1; 7 bases line up with TRBD2. This CDR3 has 14 amino acids. Looked up from germline, CDR1 is MDHEN and CDR2 is SYDVKM. V gave up 3 bases and J gave up 6 bases; unmatched junction bases: 5. This chain's CDR3 is CASSFYASGNEQFF. Written as DNA, the CDR3 is TGTGCCAGCAGTTTCTACGCTAGCGGCAATGAGCAGTTCTTC.

This clonotype was recorded at least ten times. V and J are TRBV19 and TRBJ1-2; 10 bases agree with TRBD1. Germline V gene data show CDR1 as LNHDA and CDR2 as SQIVND (reference sequence). The CDR3 is 14 residues long. V lost 10 bases and J lost 8; bases outside the gene matches: 13. This chain's CDR3 is CATANRDRGRGYTF. The CDR3, as DNA: TGTGCCACCGCGAACCGGGACAGGGGACGAGGCTACACCTTC.

The chain has TRBV27 and TRBJ2-7; 10 nucleotides match TRBD2. The germline V gene has CDR1 MNHEY and CDR2 SMNVEV (reference sequence). The trim removed 2 bases at V and 3 bases at J, leaving 7 bases unmatched. The CDR3 consists of 16 residues. CDR3 sequence (DNA): TGTGCCAGCAGTTTAGAAGCGGGAGGGCCCCTCTACGAGCAGTACTTC. It yields the protein CASSLEAGGPLYEQYF.

Turning to this clonotype: A much larger clone sits a single nucleotide away, making a read error possible. The chain employs TRBV7-8 and TRBJ2-7; D may be TRBD2 (6 bases). CDR3 length: 15 amino acids. Germline CDR1 SGHVS, CDR2 FQNEAQ. This CDR3 reads CASSLGDSALYEQSF. In nucleotides, the CDR3 is TGTGCCAGCAGCTTAGGGGACTCAGCATTGTACGAGCAGTCCTTC.

This clonotype was seen ten or more times. This chain links TRBV6-5 with TRBJ2-5; D is perhaps TRBD2 (7 bases). The CDR3 spans 15 residues. Germline V gene data show CDR1 as MNHEY and CDR2 as SVGAGI. V was pared by 2 bases and J by 10 bases, with 20 bases between. The CDR3 spells CASSYEGRGGGNQYF. The CDR3 DNA is TGTGCCAGCAGTTACGAGGGCAGGGGAGGGGGGAACCAGTACTTC.

This clonotype appeared a few times. This chain joins TRBV6-2 or TRBV6-3 and TRBJ2-5, with D possibly matching TRBD1 (5 bases). There are 13 residues in the CDR3. The germline CDR1 and CDR2 sequences are MNHEY and SVGEGT. V was clipped by 5 bases and J by 8 bases, with 15 bases between them. The CDR3 DNA sequence: TGTGCCAGCAGTGATTCAGGGTCATATACCCAGTACTTC. Encoded protein: CASSDSGSYTQYF.

The chain has TRBV12-3 or TRBV12-4 and TRBJ1-1, with D perhaps TRBD1 (6 bases). The V end was cut by 6 bases, the J end by 0 bases, with 11 bases between. This CDR3 has 14 amino acids. The CDR3 protein is CASRQGRMNTEAFF. The CDR3, as DNA: TGTGCCAGCAGACAGGGCCGTATGAACACTGAAGCTTTCTTT.

A few counts support this clonotype. This chain connects TRBV18 to TRBJ1-5; D unresolved. Per germline, CDR1 KGHSH and CDR2 LQKENI. This CDR3 spans 15 amino acids. Trimming shortened V by 1 base and J by 4 bases, and 11 bases separated the two germline ends. In nucleotides, the CDR3 is TGTGCCAGCTCACCACGGCAGAGCGATAATCAGCCCCAGCATTTT. Protein sequence: CASSPRQSDNQPQHF.

The J gene is TRBJ1-5, the V gene TRBV30, with D possibly TRBD1 on 6 matching bases. Germline V CDR1 and CDR2: GTSNPN, SVGIG (reference sequence). V lost 1 base, J lost 3 bases, and 13 bases lay in between. This CDR3 is 15 amino acids long. The CDR3 sequence is CAWSGVGANNQPQHF. DNA of the CDR3: TGTGCCTGGAGTGGTGTGGGGGCGAACAATCAGCCCCAGCATTTT.

This clonotype was detected ten times or more. The V call is TRBV12-3 or TRBV12-4, the J call TRBJ1-5; a weak D match, TRBD1 (6 bases). The CDR3 is 17 residues long. The V gene lost 0 bases and the J gene lost 4 bases, with 16 bases spanning the gap. CDR3 region: CASSLAGAGRRNQPQHF. For the CDR3, the DNA is TGTGCCAGCAGTTTAGCGGGGGCAGGGAGGCGGAATCAGCCCCAGCATTTT.

This clonotype was counted at least ten times. This chain joins TRBV10-2 and TRBJ2-7, with 8 bases fitting TRBD1. Germline CDR1 and CDR2: WSHSY and SAAADI. The length of the CDR3 is 14 residues. With V trimmed by 3 bases and J by 1 base, 2 bases remained unmatched. CDR3 sequence (DNA): TGCGCCAGCAGTGATGGACAGGGTTCCTACGAGCAGTACTTC. It specifies CASSDGQGSYEQYF.

The rearrangement links TRBV30 to TRBJ1-2; 9 nucleotides match TRBD1. Germline CDR1 is GTSNPN and CDR2 is SVGIG (reference sequence). With 2 bases clipped from V and 3 bases from J, the junction kept 10 bases outside the gene matches. This CDR3 is built from 16 residues. The chain's CDR3 is CAWSPPGTGLDYGYTF. The CDR3 region has the DNA TGTGCCTGGAGTCCCCCGGGGACAGGGTTGGACTATGGCTACACCTTC.

This clonotype was seen a few times. A junction end diverges from the germline sequence, so it may reflect a read error. The V and J genes are TRBV3-1 and TRBJ2-5; D possibly corresponds to TRBD2 (5 bases). Per germline, CDR1 LGHDT and CDR2 YNNKEL (reference sequence). The CDR3 covers 12 residues. The CDR3 loop is CASSQVRETQHF. Written as DNA, the CDR3 is TGTGCCAGCAGCCAAGTAAGGGAGACCCAGCACTTC.

Concerning this clonotype itself: With a much larger clone just one base away, this may be a read error. The gene calls are TRBV3-1 and TRBJ1-6; 9 positions agree with TRBD1. Germline CDR1 LGHDT, CDR2 YNNKEL (reference sequence). The CDR3 has 14 amino acids. CDR3 in amino acids: CAGSRGTGTSPLHF. CDR3 in DNA: TGTGCCGGCAGCCGTGGGACAGGGACTTCACCCCTCCACTTT.

The chain combines TRBV7-8 with TRBJ2-3; possibly TRBD2 for D (5 bases). V lost 6 bases and J 2 bases, leaving 18 bases between the germline ends. From germline, CDR1 is SGHVS and CDR2 FQNEAQ. This CDR3 contains 16 residues. Written as DNA, the CDR3 is TGTGCCAGCAGGCCCGACTACGGGTTTTCCACAGATACGCAGTATTTT. Encoded protein: CASRPDYGFSTDTQYF.

This clonotype was picked up a small number of times. Since a far larger clone is one base different, this is likely a read error. The chain is built from TRBV11-3 and TRBJ2-1; 7 nucleotides line up with TRBD2. Germline V lookup: CDR1 SGHNT, CDR2 YENEEA. This CDR3 has 17 amino acids. Here the CDR3 reads CASSLGRIGRSQETQHF. For the CDR3, the DNA is TGTGCCAGCAGCTTAGGTCGGATCGGGAGGTCACAAGAGACCCAGCACTTC.

This clonotype was seen repeatedly, ten times or more. V gene TRBV18 combines with J gene TRBJ1-1; D not certain. The CDR3 has 15 amino acids. Trimming pared 1 base from V and 0 bases from J, leaving 9 bases between. The germline V gene has CDR1 KGHSH and CDR2 LQKENI. The DNA of the CDR3 is TGTGCCAGCTCACCACTCAAAACCATGAACACTGAAGCTTTCTTT. Its protein is CASSPLKTMNTEAFF. Variable domain in full (rest from reference TRBV18 and TRBJ1-1): NAGVMQNPRHLVRRRGQEARLRCSPMKGHSHVYWYRQLPEEGLKFMVYLQKENIIDESGMPKERFSAEFPKEGPSILRIQQVVRGDSAAYFCASSPLKTMNTEAFFGQGTRLTVV.

This clonotype occurred many times. The chain carries TRBV28 and TRBJ2-7; 9 nucleotides line up with TRBD2. Germline V gene sequence: CDR1 MDHEN, CDR2 SYDVKM. CDR3 size: 18 residues. The J segment lost 2 bases and the V segment lost 6 bases, leaving 17 bases of the junction unmatched. The CDR3 spells CASSLPFPSGDYTYEQYF. CDR3 nucleotide sequence: TGTGCCAGCAGCCTACCCTTCCCTAGCGGGGACTATACCTACGAGCAGTACTTC.

This rearrangement joins TRBV6-1 to TRBJ2-7, with TRBD1 identical over 9 bases. This CDR3 is 15 amino acids long. The V and J ends lost 6 bases and 3 bases, in that order; junction bases with no gene match: 9. Germline CDR1 MNHNS, CDR2 SASEGT. CDR3: CASSPGTGSFYEQYF. CDR3 DNA sequence: TGTGCCAGCAGCCCAGGGACAGGGAGTTTCTACGAGCAGTACTTC.

The V and J genes are TRBV6-2 or TRBV6-3 and TRBJ2-1; D gene unclear. This CDR3 comprises 15 residues. V was clipped by 2 bases and J by 8 bases, with 16 bases between them. Germline lookup yields CDR1 MNHEY and CDR2 SVGEGT. The CDR3 spells CASSYVRTWGYEQFF. The CDR3 DNA reads as TGTGCCAGCAGTTACGTTCGGACCTGGGGTTATGAGCAGTTCTTC.

This rearrangement joins TRBV28 to TRBJ2-7; D gene uncertain. In germline, CDR1 is MDHEN, CDR2 SYDVKM. V was shortened by 4 bases and J by 4 bases, with 11 bases between the two germline ends. This CDR3 comprises 13 residues. DNA for the CDR3: TGTGCCAGCAGTTCCTCCACAACTTACGAGCAGTACTTC. Amino acid sequence: CASSSSTTYEQYF. Filled out from reference TRBV28 and TRBJ2-7, the complete variable domain reads DVKVTQSSRYLVKRTGEKVFLECVQDMDHENMFWYRQDPGLGLRLIYFSYDVKMKEKGDIPEGYSVSREKKERFSLILESASTNQTSMYLCASSSSTTYEQYFGPGTRLTVT.

This clonotype was observed many times. This sequence joins TRBV7-8 and TRBJ2-7, with a tentative D call TRBD2 (6 bases). CDR1 SGHVS and CDR2 FQNEAQ come from the germline V gene. The CDR3 has 15 amino acids. Trimming took off 4 bases at V and 0 bases at J, with 13 bases between the two ends. CDR3 sequence (DNA): TGTGCCAGCAGCTACGTACGGGGGAGCTCCTACGAGCAGTACTTC. Encoded protein: CASSYVRGSSYEQYF. The entire variable domain, with the rest obtained from reference TRBV7-8 and TRBJ2-7, is as follows: GAGVSQSPRYKVAKRGQDVALRCDPISGHVSLFWYQQALGQGPEFLTYFQNEAQLDKSGLPSDRFFAERPEGSVSTLKIQRTQQEDSAVYLCASSYVRGSSYEQYFGPGTRLTVT.

This clonotype was seen repeatedly, ten times or more. This chain uses TRBV13 with TRBJ2-3; no reliable D call. CDR1 is PRHDT and CDR2 is FYEKMQ in the germline V gene (reference sequence). The CDR3 totals 11 residues. Trimming took 5 bases from V and 7 from J, leaving 7 bases between them. The CDR3 loop reads CASSQANTQYF. DNA of the CDR3: TGTGCCAGCAGCCAGGCAAATACGCAGTATTTT.

This clonotype has ten or more counts. The chain is built from TRBV11-2 and TRBJ2-7; 13 nucleotides agree with TRBD2. Trimming at V came to 5 bases and at J to 4 bases, leaving 5 bases not matched to a gene. The CDR3 loop spans 15 amino acids. Germline V gives CDR1 SGHAT, CDR2 FQNNGV. The CDR3 bases are TGTGCCAGCAGCCGGACTAGCGGGAGTTCGTACGAGCAGTACTTC. Its translation: CASSRTSGSSYEQYF.

The rearrangement links TRBV10-2 to TRBJ2-4, with TRBD1 matching over 8 bases. Germline CDR1 reads WSHSY; CDR2 reads SAAADI. Unmatched junction bases numbered 6, after V lost 4 bases and J lost 4 bases. The CDR3 runs 15 residues. The CDR3: CASSVSGGQKNIQYF. CDR3 nucleotides: TGCGCCAGCAGTGTCTCAGGGGGCCAGAAAAACATTCAGTACTTC.

This clonotype was detected many times. The V call is TRBV20-1, the J call TRBJ2-1, with D possibly called TRBD1 or TRBD2 (5 bases each). Trimming left V 1 base short and J 5 bases short, with 18 bases between. CDR1 is DFQATT, CDR2 SNEGSKA, per germline (reference sequence). The CDR3 is 16 amino acids. This CDR3 is CSARGSRDQTHNEQFF. For the CDR3, the DNA is TGCAGTGCTAGAGGTTCACGGGACCAGACCCACAATGAGCAGTTCTTC.

This clonotype was recorded many times. V usage is TRBV2 and J usage is TRBJ2-1, with D tentatively TRBD2 (6 bases). Germline assignment: CDR1 SNHLY and CDR2 FYNNEI. Trimming took off 7 bases at V and 8 bases at J, with 18 bases between the two ends. CDR3 length: 14 residues. CDR3 sequence: CASNAGTLVDEQFF. The CDR3 DNA sequence: TGTGCCAGCAACGCCGGGACTTTGGTCGATGAGCAGTTCTTC.

This clonotype was observed many times. V is TRBV20-1 and J is TRBJ2-7; the D gene is possibly TRBD1 (6 bases). The V end lost 0 bases, the J end lost 7 bases, and 19 bases lay between the germline ends. Germline assignment: CDR1 DFQATT and CDR2 SNEGSKA (reference sequence). The CDR3 sequence is 15 residues long. Here the CDR3 DNA reads TGCAGTGCTAGAGAGGGGGCAGGCTATCAGGGGGAGCAGTACTTC. It yields the protein CSAREGAGYQGEQYF.

Comments on this clonotype: A much more abundant neighbour one base away suggests this may be a read error. The CDR3 loop reads CASSSLVNTEAFF. Written as DNA, the CDR3 is TGTGCCAGCAGTTCCTTAGTGAACACTGAAGCTTTCTTT. The chain joins TRBV28 to TRBJ1-1; D gene unclear. The CDR3 is 13 residues long. Germline V gene sequence: CDR1 MDHEN, CDR2 SYDVKM. With 4 bases removed from V and 0 bases from J, the gap between germline ends came to 6 bases.

This clonotype was detected ten times or more. The chain links TRBV11-3 to TRBJ1-3; D is unresolved. V lost 3 bases, J lost 4 bases, and 7 bases lay in between. This CDR3 comprises 13 residues. CDR1 is SGHNT and CDR2 is YENEEA in the germline V gene. This CDR3 reads CASSFSLGNTIYF. CDR3 DNA sequence: TGTGCCAGCAGCTTCTCATTGGGAAACACCATATATTTT.